This T cell receptor beta chain was retrieved from a study of lymphopenia after photon versus proton radiotherapy. Study results and limitations: Photon-treated patients lost naive T cells and TCR diversity; proton-treated stayed stable. In patients who died, overall survival fell as post-nadir TCR diversity dropped more. Oligoclonal CD8+ Temra expansion after nadir drove photon patients' diversity drop. Authors raise, but do not show, better survival with proton therapy.

This clone was recorded once. Its antigen is undetermined. CDR1 and CDR2 (germline): SGHRS, YFSETQ. V shed 3 bases, J shed 4 bases, and the junction held 9 bases outside the gene matches. CDR3 length: 15 residues. Sequencing used immunoSEQ multiplex PCR; TCRdb keeps in-frame clones, though not all of them. The table lists about 25,000 clones, around 90% of them singletons. This sequence originates from a man aged 50-60 years with gastric cancer. The source material was peripheral blood, sampled from a patient treated with photon-based radiotherapy. The chain joins TRBV5-1 to TRBJ2-5; 7 bases agree with TRBD1. The CDR3 DNA sequence: TGCGCCAGCAGCTCACAGGGGCAGTGGGGAGAGACCCAGTACTTC. It translates to CASSSQGQWGETQYF.